These 21 T cell receptor beta chains came from one sample sequenced in a study of T-cell memory formation after mild COVID-19. MiXCR was run by TCRdb on the 5' RACE reads, yielding one entry per CDR3 protein. The sample comprises roughly 480,000 distinct CDR3 sequences, 20% to 30% of which are singletons, and around 13% rests with the top ten. The specimen was PBMCs or a T cell subset sorted from them (not recorded which). These receptors all come from an adult woman who had mild COVID-19 (a few samples of this study predate the infection). Cell type and time point are not known.

The rearrangement joins TRBV7-9 to TRBJ2-4; D perhaps matches TRBD1 (6 bases). CDR1 is SEHNR, CDR2 FQNEAQ, per germline (reference sequence). This CDR3 comprises 15 residues. Trimming stripped 5 bases from V and 0 bases from J, with 11 bases between. The CDR3 loop reads CASSLDRLAKNIQYF. In nucleotides, the CDR3 is TGTGCCAGCAGCCTGGACAGATTAGCCAAAAACATTCAGTACTTC.

The chain carries TRBV2 and TRBJ1-5; 9 nucleotides agree with TRBD1. Germline V gene sequence: CDR1 SNHLY, CDR2 FYNNEI. V dropped 3 bases and J dropped 0; count of bases not matched to a gene: 9. The CDR3 is made up of 18 amino acids. The CDR3 loop is CASSDLGQGTYSNQPQHF. The DNA for the CDR3 is TGTGCCAGCAGTGACCTTGGACAGGGGACCTATAGCAATCAGCCCCAGCATTTT.

This clonotype appeared a few times. The chain carries TRBV5-1 and TRBJ2-1; 8 bases align to TRBD1. Trimming cost V 4 bases and J 5 bases; bases outside gene matches: 5. Germline V CDR1 and CDR2: SGHRS, YFSETQ. There are 14 residues in the CDR3. In nucleotides, the CDR3 is TGCGCCAGCAGCCTGGGACAGGCTGACAATGAGCAGTTCTTC. Amino acids: CASSLGQADNEQFF.

The chain uses TRBV9 and TRBJ2-3; the match to TRBD1 covers 7 bases. This CDR3 region has 15 residues. The trim removed 4 bases at V and 2 bases at J, leaving 7 bases unmatched. CDR1 is SGDLS, CDR2 YYNGEE, per germline. The CDR3 DNA follows: TGTGCCAGCAGCACGCGGACAGGACCCACAGATACGCAGTATTTT. Translated, it gives CASSTRTGPTDTQYF.

This clonotype was recorded a few times. The V call is TRBV27, the J call TRBJ2-1; 7 positions agree with TRBD1. Germline CDR1 and CDR2: MNHEY and SMNVEV (reference sequence). V gave up 7 bases and J gave up 7 bases; unmatched junction bases: 10. This CDR3 contains 14 residues. The CDR3 reads CASTRTGTYNEQFF. The DNA of the CDR3 is TGTGCCAGCACTCGGACAGGAACTTATAATGAGCAGTTCTTC.

The genes are TRBV20-1 and TRBJ2-7; 9 bases are a match to TRBD2. The CDR3 has 15 residues. CDR1 and CDR2 (germline): DFQATT, SNEGSKA (reference sequence). V shed 6 bases and J 2 bases; nucleotides not matched to a gene: 11. CDR3 bases: TGCAGTGCCCCTTCTCGTCTAGCGGGGACCTACGAGCAGTACTTC. It is translated as CSAPSRLAGTYEQYF.

The chain employs TRBV29-1 and TRBJ1-2; 7 bases align to TRBD1. The CDR3 sequence is 13 residues long. The V gene's germline CDR1 is SQVTM and CDR2 ANQGSEA. The junction had 5 bases not matched to a gene; V was cut back by 2 bases and J by 5 bases. The CDR3, as DNA: TGCAGCGTTGAACCGACAGGGCAGTATGGCTACACCTTC. Amino acid sequence: CSVEPTGQYGYTF.

This rearrangement joins TRBV10-3 to TRBJ2-7; D remains ambiguous. Germline lookup yields CDR1 ENHRY and CDR2 SYGVKD. Trimming stripped 3 bases from V and 3 bases from J, with 9 bases between. The CDR3 loop spans 13 amino acids. The CDR3 nucleotides are TGTGCCATCAGTGACAGGAGAAACTACGAGCAGTACTTC. It specifies CAISDRRNYEQYF.

The rearrangement joins TRBV18 to TRBJ1-2; D gene uncertain. There are 14 residues in the CDR3. Looked up from germline, CDR1 is KGHSH and CDR2 is LQKENI. Trimming removed 3 bases from V and 0 bases from J, with 8 bases in between. DNA of the CDR3: TGTGCCAGCTCACCGCGGGCAACTAACTATGGCTACACCTTC. Protein product: CASSPRATNYGYTF.

There are a few counts of this clonotype. This sequence joins TRBV12-3 or TRBV12-4 and TRBJ2-7; D is ambiguous. CDR3 length equals 15 residues. The V end was cut by 6 bases, the J end by 6 bases, with 21 bases between. CDR3 amino acids: CASRPTGSSPGEQYF. The CDR3 DNA reads TGTGCCAGCAGACCCACCGGGTCCTCACCTGGCGAGCAGTACTTC.

This clonotype was picked up a small number of times. The gene calls are TRBV12-3 or TRBV12-4 and TRBJ2-3, with TRBD2 identical over 9 bases. The junction had 25 bases not matched to a gene; V was cut back by 6 bases and J by 6 bases. The length of the CDR3 is 20 residues. The CDR3: CASSRPHPNLAGMGVDTQYF. CDR3 in DNA: TGTGCCAGCAGCCGACCCCACCCGAATCTAGCGGGAATGGGGGTGGATACGCAGTATTTT.

The chain has TRBV12-3 or TRBV12-4 and TRBJ2-1; no clear D gene. The CDR3 has 13 residues. Trimming stripped 1 base from V and 6 bases from J, with 7 bases between. This CDR3 is CASSLGYLNEQFF. CDR3 sequence (DNA): TGTGCCAGCAGTTTAGGTTACCTCAATGAGCAGTTCTTC.

The CDR3 spells CASSLGTGGMETQYF. The CDR3 nucleotides are TGTGCCAGCAGCTTAGGGACAGGGGGCATGGAGACCCAGTACTTC. The rearrangement links TRBV7-8 to TRBJ2-5, with 11 positions matching TRBD1. CDR1 is SGHVS, CDR2 FQNEAQ, per germline. The CDR3 is 15 residues long. The V segment lost 1 base and the J segment 5 bases; nucleotides outside the gene matches: 3.

Note on this clonotype: One junction end does not reproduce the germline sequence, and a read error may be involved. The chain recombines TRBV6-1 with TRBJ1-2; maybe TRBD1 (5 bases). Germline V CDR1 and CDR2: MNHNS, SASEGT. The CDR3 extends over 15 amino acids. The CDR3 spells CASSEWGLAASLDRF. CDR3 coding DNA: TGTGCCAGCAGTGAATGGGGACTAGCCGCATCTTTAGACCGCTTC.

The V call is TRBV7-9, the J call TRBJ2-1; D gene uncertain. Trimming cost V 5 bases and J 6 bases, with 20 bases left between them. The CDR3 has 16 amino acids. The germline CDR1 and CDR2 sequences are SEHNR and FQNEAQ (reference sequence). The CDR3 DNA is TGTGCCAGCAGCAATCGTGGTGGCGGTGTAGGCAATGAGCAGTTCTTC. Translation gives CASSNRGGGVGNEQFF.

This clonotype was counted at least ten times. The V and J genes are TRBV6-5 and TRBJ1-2; possible D gene TRBD1, 5 bases. V lost 5 bases, J lost 6 bases, and 16 bases lay in between. The CDR3 extends over 14 amino acids. Germline V gives CDR1 MNHEY, CDR2 SVGAGI. The CDR3, as DNA: TGTGCCAGCAGTCGGGCCGGGACGCCTCATGGCTACACCTTC. Its protein product is CASSRAGTPHGYTF.

The V and J genes are TRBV3-1 and TRBJ2-1; no reliable D call. The CDR3 totals 16 residues. V lost 4 bases to trimming and J lost 0 bases, with 13 bases between them. Per the germline V gene, CDR1 is LGHDT and CDR2 is YNNKEL (reference sequence). CDR3 region: CASSPRKGSSYNEQFF. The CDR3 region has the DNA TGTGCCAGCAGCCCGCGCAAGGGAAGCTCCTACAATGAGCAGTTCTTC.

This clonotype occurred a few times. The gene calls are TRBV27 and TRBJ2-1; TRBD2 matches at 9 bases. Germline V CDR1 and CDR2: MNHEY, SMNVEV (reference sequence). J gave up 6 bases and V 2 bases, and 5 bases lay outside the gene matches. There are 15 residues in the CDR3. The CDR3 reads CASSLGTSRFNEQFF. CDR3 DNA sequence: TGTGCCAGCAGTTTAGGGACTAGCCGATTCAATGAGCAGTTCTTC.

This chain joins TRBV7-6 and TRBJ2-3; possible D gene TRBD2, 5 bases. From germline, CDR1 is SGHVS and CDR2 FNYEAQ. V lost 1 base to trimming and J lost 2 bases, with 10 bases between them. The CDR3 covers 15 residues. DNA for the CDR3: TGTGCCAGCAGCTTAGGGCCGGGATACACAGATACGCAGTATTTT. It yields the protein CASSLGPGYTDTQYF.

This clonotype occurred a few times. The V gene is TRBV3-1, the J gene TRBJ2-3; D may be TRBD1 or TRBD2 (6 bases each). Germline CDR1 is LGHDT and CDR2 is YNNKEL (reference sequence). CDR3 length: 16 residues. V was clipped by 4 bases and J by 3 bases, with 17 bases between them. CDR3 in DNA: TGTGCCAGCAGCCCAGGGTGGCGGAGGGGGACAGATACGCAGTATTTT. It encodes CASSPGWRRGTDTQYF.

This clonotype turned up a few times. This chain links TRBV12-3 or TRBV12-4 with TRBJ1-4; 7 bases fit TRBD1. J gave up 8 bases and V 5 bases, and 14 bases lay outside the gene matches. The CDR3 runs 16 residues. CDR3 protein: CASSPGGGSGREKLFF. CDR3 nucleotide sequence: TGTGCCAGCAGTCCGGGAGGGGGCTCGGGGAGGGAAAAACTGTTTTTT.